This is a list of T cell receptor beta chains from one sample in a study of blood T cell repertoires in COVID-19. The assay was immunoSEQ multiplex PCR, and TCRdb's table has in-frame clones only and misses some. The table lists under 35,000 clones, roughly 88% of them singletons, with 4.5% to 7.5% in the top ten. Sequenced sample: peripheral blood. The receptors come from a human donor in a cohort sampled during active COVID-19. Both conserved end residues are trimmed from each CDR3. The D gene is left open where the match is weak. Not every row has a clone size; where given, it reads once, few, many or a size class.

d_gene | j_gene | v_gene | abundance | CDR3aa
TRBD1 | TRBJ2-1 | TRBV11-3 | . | ASSRRTGSVEQF
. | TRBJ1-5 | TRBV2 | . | ASSRTGSSNQPQH
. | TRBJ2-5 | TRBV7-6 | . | ASSLAAGRSETQY
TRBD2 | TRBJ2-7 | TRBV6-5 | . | ASSYSGLALTYEQY
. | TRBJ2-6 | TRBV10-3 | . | AISEPGGPGANVLT
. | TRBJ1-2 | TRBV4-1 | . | ASSQGALGRGYGYT
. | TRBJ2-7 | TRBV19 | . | ATNAVAGEEQY
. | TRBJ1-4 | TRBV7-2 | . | ASSADSTTNEKLF
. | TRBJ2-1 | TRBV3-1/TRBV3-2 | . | ASSQVAGNEQF
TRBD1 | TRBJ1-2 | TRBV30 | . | AWSGATGGPDGYT
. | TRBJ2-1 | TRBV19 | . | ASSMNGGRGTNEQF
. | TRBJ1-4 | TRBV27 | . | ASSLSGGGAFNEKLF
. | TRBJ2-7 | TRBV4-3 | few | ASSQTESSYEQY
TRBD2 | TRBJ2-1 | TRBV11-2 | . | ASSSRGSGGGRRGDEQF
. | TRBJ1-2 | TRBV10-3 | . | AIGGVGYGYT
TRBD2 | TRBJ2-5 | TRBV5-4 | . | ASSIRGLLAGSQETQY
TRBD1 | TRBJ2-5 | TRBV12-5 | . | ASGSLGQGGETQY
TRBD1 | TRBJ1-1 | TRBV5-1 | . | ASSRETGLNTEAF
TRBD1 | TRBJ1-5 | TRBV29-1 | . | SVETGGSPNQPQH
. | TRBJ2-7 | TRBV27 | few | ASSPQGLLVTYEQY